A selection of T cell receptor beta chains follows, all from one sample in a study of blood T cells in healthy people across ages. TCRdb analysed the 5' RACE reads with MiXCR anew, one entry per CDR3 protein. The sample has about 580,000 distinct CDR3 sequences; 47% are singletons. Input material: blood. Every receptor here comes from a man older than 75 in good health. Each CDR3 is given with its conserved first and last residue. A D gene is named only where the DNA matches it firmly. Clone size is stated in some rows and not others, as once, few, many or a class when expanded.

>.|TRBD1|TRBJ1-3|TRBV6-6
TGTGCCAGCAGTGCCGGGACAGGGTCCCACTTGGACACCATATATTTT
CASSAGTGSHLDTIYF
>.|.|TRBJ1-1|TRBV12-3/TRBV12-4
TGTGCCAGCAGTTTACACACGAACACTGAAGCTTTCTTT
CASSLHTNTEAFF
>.|TRBD1|TRBJ1-1|TRBV7-7
TGTGCTAGCAGCTCGTGGGACAGGGAGGGGCTGAACACTGAAGCTTTCTTT
CASSSWDREGLNTEAFF
>few|.|TRBJ2-6|TRBV27
TGTGCCAGCACCAGGGGAAACGGGGCCAACGTCCTGACTTTC
CASTRGNGANVLTF
>.|.|TRBJ1-1|TRBV9
TGTGCCAGCAGCACTGACCCCGGGGGGGCTGGGGTCACTGAAGCTTTCTTT
CASSTDPGGAGVTEAFF
>few|TRBD1|TRBJ2-7|TRBV29-1
TGCAGCGCCACGGACAGGGGGTTCCACGAGCAGTACTTC
CSATDRGFHEQYF
>.|TRBD1|TRBJ1-1|TRBV20-1
TGCAGTGCTCGGACAGGGAGTACTGAAGCTTTCTTT
CSARTGSTEAFF
>once|.|TRBJ2-3|TRBV4-1
TGCGCCAGCAGCCAAGATAACGACGGAGGGGGGGGAAGGGTTTCAGATACGCAGTATTTT
CASSQDNDGGGGRVSDTQYF
>.|.|TRBJ2-7|TRBV20-1
TGCAGTGCTCCAGACAGGCGGGGATCCTACGAGCAGTACTTC
CSAPDRRGSYEQYF
>many|.|TRBJ2-7|TRBV6-5
TGTGCCAGCAGTGATATGGGCACGACCTACGAGCAGTACTTC
CASSDMGTTYEQYF
>.|TRBD2|TRBJ2-2|TRBV4-3
TGCGCCAGCAGCCAAGATGCGGGACTAGCTACTGGGGAGCTGTTTTTT
CASSQDAGLATGELFF
>.|.|TRBJ1-4|TRBV5-1
TGCGCCAGCAGCTTGGCGGCAGCCTCTAATGAAAAACTGTTTTTT
CASSLAAASNEKLFF
>.|TRBD2|TRBJ2-1|TRBV18
TGTGCCAGCTCACCGGGGCTTAGCGGGATTGGGGAGCAGTTCTTC
CASSPGLSGIGEQFF
>.|.|TRBJ2-5|TRBV15
TGTGCCACCAGCAGAGATTCGGGCAGCTACAATGAGCAGTACTTC
CATSRDSGSYNEQYF
>few|TRBD1|TRBJ1-5|TRBV27
TGTGCCAGCAGTTCACAGGGGACAGGTCAGCCCCAGCATTTT
CASSSQGTGQPQHF
>.|.|TRBJ2-1|TRBV5-1
TGCGCCAGCAGCACAGCCCAGGGGTCAAACCCCTACAATGAGCAGTTCTTC
CASSTAQGSNPYNEQFF
>few|.|TRBJ2-1|TRBV7-9
TGTGCCAGCAGCTTAGTGGGGACCACCAATGTCCAGTTCTTC
CASSLVGTTNVQFF
>few|TRBD2|TRBJ2-3|TRBV4-3
TGCGCCAGCAGCCAATTTCAGCGGGGGGGCGGTGATACGCAGTATTTT
CASSQFQRGGGDTQYF
>many|.|TRBJ2-7|TRBV5-6
TGTGCCAGCAGCAAGACAGCATCCTACGAGCAGTACTTC
CASSKTASYEQYF
>.|TRBD1|TRBJ1-1|TRBV20-1
TGCAGTGCGGAAACCGGGACAGGCGGGGGAGCTTTCTTT
CSAETGTGGGAFF
>.|.|TRBJ2-7|TRBV3-1
TGTGCCAGCAGCCAAGCACGTACTAGAAGCTCCTACGAGCAGTACTTC
CASSQARTRSSYEQYF
>.|TRBD2|TRBJ2-3|TRBV5-1
TGCGCCAGCAGCTTGGGGGGACTAGCGGAAAACACAGATACGCAGTATTTT
CASSLGGLAENTDTQYF
>many|.|TRBJ2-3|TRBV5-1
TGCGCCAGCAGCTTGGTCTCAGGCAGCACAGATACGCAGTATTTT
CASSLVSGSTDTQYF
>.|TRBD1|TRBJ1-2|TRBV4-1
TGCGCCAGCAGCCCGGGTCGGACAGGGGGAGTCACGAGCTATGGCTACACCTTC
CASSPGRTGGVTSYGYTF
>.|.|TRBJ1-2|TRBV20-1
TGCAGTGCAGAGGGAGGGCCTGGCTACACCTTC
CSAEGGPGYTF
>many|.|TRBJ1-6|TRBV6-5
TGTGCCAGCAGCCAACCGGGTGTTTCACCCCTCCACTTT
CASSQPGVSPLHF
>.|.|TRBJ1-6|TRBV20-1
TGCAGTGCTAGAGACTGGGGACCCAATTCACCCCTCCACTTT
CSARDWGPNSPLHF
>once|.|TRBJ2-4|TRBV24-1
TGTGCCACGCAGGGGAAGGACAAAAACATTCAGTACTTC
CATQGKDKNIQYF
>.|TRBD1|TRBJ2-7|TRBV4-3
TGCGCCAGCAGCCAATGGACAGGCCGGAACGAGCAGTACTTC
CASSQWTGRNEQYF
>.|TRBD2|TRBJ2-3|TRBV6-5
TGTGCCGGCAGCCGACTAGCGGGAGGGAGCACAGATACGCAGTATTTT
CAGSRLAGGSTDTQYF
>few|TRBD1|TRBJ1-5|TRBV20-1
TGCAGTGCTAGGCCACAGGGGGCCTATAGCAATCAGCCCCAGCATTTT
CSARPQGAYSNQPQHF
>.|TRBD2|TRBJ2-7|TRBV12-3/TRBV12-4
TGTGCCAGCAGTTGGGAGGGTGGCGAGCAGTACTTC
CASSWEGGEQYF
>.|TRBD2|TRBJ2-7|TRBV6-5
TGTGCCAGCTCCCGCGCGGGGGGGCAGGGTTGGGACGAGCAGTACTTC
CASSRAGGQGWDEQYF
>few|.|TRBJ2-2|TRBV29-1
TGCAGCGATCGGTCAAGGAACACCGGGGAGCTGTTTTTT
CSDRSRNTGELFF
>.|.|TRBJ2-5|TRBV5-1
TGCGCCAGCAGCAGCGGACGTCACCAAGAGACCCAGTACTTC
CASSSGRHQETQYF
>.|.|TRBJ2-7|TRBV27
TGTGCCAGCAGTTTGGCGACTTCCTACGAGCAGTACTTC
CASSLATSYEQYF
>.|.|TRBJ2-2|TRBV6-2/TRBV6-3
TGTGCCAGCAGTGGGCTAGGAGTCATCCCCGGGGAGCTGTTTTTT
CASSGLGVIPGELFF
>few|.|TRBJ1-1|TRBV10-3
TGTGCCATCAGTGCAGTACTAGACACTGAAGCTTTCTTT
CAISAVLDTEAFF